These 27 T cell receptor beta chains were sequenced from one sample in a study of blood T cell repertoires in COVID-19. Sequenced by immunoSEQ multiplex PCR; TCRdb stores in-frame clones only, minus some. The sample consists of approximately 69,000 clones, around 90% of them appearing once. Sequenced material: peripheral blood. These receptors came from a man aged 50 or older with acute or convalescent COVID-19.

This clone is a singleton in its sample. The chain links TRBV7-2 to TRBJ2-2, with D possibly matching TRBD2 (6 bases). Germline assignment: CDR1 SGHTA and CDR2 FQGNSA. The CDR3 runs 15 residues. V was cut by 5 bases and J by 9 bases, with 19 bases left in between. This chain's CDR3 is CASSPRDFQHRELFF. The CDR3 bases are TGTGCCAGCAGCCCCCGGGACTTCCAACACCGGGAGCTGTTTTTT.

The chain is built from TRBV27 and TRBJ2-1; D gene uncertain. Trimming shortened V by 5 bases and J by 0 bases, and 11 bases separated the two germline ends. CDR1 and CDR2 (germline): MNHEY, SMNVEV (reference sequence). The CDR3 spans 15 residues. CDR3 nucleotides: TGTGCCAGCAGTAACGGCGGCTTCTCCTACAATGAGCAGTTCTTC. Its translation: CASSNGGFSYNEQFF.

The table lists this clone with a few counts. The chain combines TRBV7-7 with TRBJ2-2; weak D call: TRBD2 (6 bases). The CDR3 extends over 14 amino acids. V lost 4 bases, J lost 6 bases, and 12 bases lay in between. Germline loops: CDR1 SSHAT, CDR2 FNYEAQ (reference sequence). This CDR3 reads CASSYGGMSGELFF. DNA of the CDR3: TGTGCCAGCAGCTATGGAGGGATGTCCGGGGAGCTGTTTTTT.

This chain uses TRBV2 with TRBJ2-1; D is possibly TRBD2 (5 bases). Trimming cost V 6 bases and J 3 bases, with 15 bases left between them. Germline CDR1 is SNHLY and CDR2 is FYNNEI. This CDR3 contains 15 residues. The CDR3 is CASRLDSQDYNEQFF. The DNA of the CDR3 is TGTGCCAGCAGATTGGACTCGCAGGACTACAATGAGCAGTTCTTC. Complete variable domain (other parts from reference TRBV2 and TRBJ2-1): EPEVTQTPSHQVTQMGQEVILRCVPISNHLYFYWYRQILGQKVEFLVSFYNNEISEKSEIFDDQFSVERPDGSNFTLKIRSTKLEDSAMYFCASRLDSQDYNEQFFGPGTRLTVL.

CDR3 in amino acids: CATSDNTGPSGNTIYF. CDR3 sequence (DNA): TGTGCCACCAGTGATAATACAGGGCCCTCTGGAAACACCATATATTTT. The chain uses TRBV24-1 and TRBJ1-3; TRBD1 might be the D (6 bases). Trimming removed 3 bases from V and 0 bases from J, with 11 bases in between. CDR1 is KGHDR, CDR2 SFDVKD, per germline. This CDR3 is 16 amino acids long.

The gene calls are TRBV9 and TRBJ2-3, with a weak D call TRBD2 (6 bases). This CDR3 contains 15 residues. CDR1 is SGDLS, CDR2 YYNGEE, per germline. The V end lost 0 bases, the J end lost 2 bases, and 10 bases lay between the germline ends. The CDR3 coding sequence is TGTGCCAGCAGCGTAGAAGTGCGGGACACAGATACGCAGTATTTT. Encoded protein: CASSVEVRDTDTQYF.

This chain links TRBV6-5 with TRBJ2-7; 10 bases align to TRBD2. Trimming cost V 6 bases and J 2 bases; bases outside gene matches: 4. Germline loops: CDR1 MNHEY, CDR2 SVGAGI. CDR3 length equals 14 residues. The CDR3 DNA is TGTGCCAGCAGCCAGCGGGAGGGCCCCTACGAGCAGTACTTC. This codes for CASSQREGPYEQYF.

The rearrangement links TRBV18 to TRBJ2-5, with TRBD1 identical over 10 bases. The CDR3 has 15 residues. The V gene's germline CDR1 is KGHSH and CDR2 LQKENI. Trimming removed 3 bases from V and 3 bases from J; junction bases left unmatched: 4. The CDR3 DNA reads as TGTGCCAGCTCACCCGGGACAGGGGTCGAAGAGACCCAGTACTTC. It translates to CASSPGTGVEETQYF. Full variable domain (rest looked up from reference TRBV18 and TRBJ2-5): NAGVMQNPRHLVRRRGQEARLRCSPMKGHSHVYWYRQLPEEGLKFMVYLQKENIIDESGMPKERFSAEFPKEGPSILRIQQVVRGDSAAYFCASSPGTGVEETQYFGPGTRLLVL.

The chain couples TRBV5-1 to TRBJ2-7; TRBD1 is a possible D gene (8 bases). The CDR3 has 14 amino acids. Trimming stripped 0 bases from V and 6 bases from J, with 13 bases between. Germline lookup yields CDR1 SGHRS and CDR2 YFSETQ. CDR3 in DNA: TGCGCCAGCAGCTTGGGACAGGGGAGGGTCGAGCAGTACTTC. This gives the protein CASSLGQGRVEQYF.

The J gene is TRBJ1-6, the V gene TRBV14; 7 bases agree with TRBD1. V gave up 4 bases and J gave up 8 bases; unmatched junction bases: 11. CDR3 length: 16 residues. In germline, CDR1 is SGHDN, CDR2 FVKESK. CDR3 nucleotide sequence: TGTGCCAGCAGCCTTCGACAGGGAAAAGGGGATTCACCCCTCCACTTT. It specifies CASSLRQGKGDSPLHF.

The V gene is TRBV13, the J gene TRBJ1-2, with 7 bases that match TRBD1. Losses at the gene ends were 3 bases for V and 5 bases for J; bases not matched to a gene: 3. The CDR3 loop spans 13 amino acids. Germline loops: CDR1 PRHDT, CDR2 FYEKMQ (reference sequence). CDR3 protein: CASSFTGEYGYTF. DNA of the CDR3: TGTGCCAGCAGCTTCACAGGGGAATATGGCTACACCTTC.

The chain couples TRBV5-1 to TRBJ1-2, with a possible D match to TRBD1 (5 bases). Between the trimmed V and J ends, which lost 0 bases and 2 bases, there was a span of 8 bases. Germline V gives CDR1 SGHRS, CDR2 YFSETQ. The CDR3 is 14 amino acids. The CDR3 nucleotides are TGCGCCAGCAGCTTGGCGGGGGAAAACTATGGCTACACCTTC. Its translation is CASSLAGENYGYTF.

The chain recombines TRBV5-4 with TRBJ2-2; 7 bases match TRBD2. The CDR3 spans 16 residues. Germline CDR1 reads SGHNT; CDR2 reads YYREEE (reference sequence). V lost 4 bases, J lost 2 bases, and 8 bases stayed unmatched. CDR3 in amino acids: CASSLDGRINTGELFF. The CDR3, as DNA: TGTGCCAGCAGCCTCGACGGGAGGATAAACACCGGGGAGCTGTTTTTT.

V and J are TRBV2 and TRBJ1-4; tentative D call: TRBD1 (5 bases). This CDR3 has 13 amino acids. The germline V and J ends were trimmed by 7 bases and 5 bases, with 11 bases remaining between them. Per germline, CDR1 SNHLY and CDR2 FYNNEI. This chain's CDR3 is CASNRQVNEKLFF. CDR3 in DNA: TGTGCCAGCAACAGGCAGGTGAATGAAAAACTGTTTTTT. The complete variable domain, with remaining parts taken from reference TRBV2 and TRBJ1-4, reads EPEVTQTPSHQVTQMGQEVILRCVPISNHLYFYWYRQILGQKVEFLVSFYNNEISEKSEIFDDQFSVERPDGSNFTLKIRSTKLEDSAMYFCASNRQVNEKLFFGSGTQLSVL.

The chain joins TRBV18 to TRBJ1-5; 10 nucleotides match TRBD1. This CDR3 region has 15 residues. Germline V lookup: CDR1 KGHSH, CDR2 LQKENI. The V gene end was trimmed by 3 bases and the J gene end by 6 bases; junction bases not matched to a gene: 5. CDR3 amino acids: CASSPDRGRGQPQHF. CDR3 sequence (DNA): TGTGCCAGCTCACCCGACAGGGGGCGCGGTCAGCCCCAGCATTTT. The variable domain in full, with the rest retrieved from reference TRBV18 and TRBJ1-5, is NAGVMQNPRHLVRRRGQEARLRCSPMKGHSHVYWYRQLPEEGLKFMVYLQKENIIDESGMPKERFSAEFPKEGPSILRIQQVVRGDSAAYFCASSPDRGRGQPQHFGDGTRLSIL.

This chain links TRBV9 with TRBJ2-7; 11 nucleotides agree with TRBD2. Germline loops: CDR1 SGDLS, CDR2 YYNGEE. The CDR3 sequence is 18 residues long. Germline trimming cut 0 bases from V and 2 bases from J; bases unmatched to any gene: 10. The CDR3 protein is CASSVAPSGRNPPYEQYF. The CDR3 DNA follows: TGTGCCAGCAGCGTAGCACCTAGCGGGAGGAACCCCCCCTACGAGCAGTACTTC. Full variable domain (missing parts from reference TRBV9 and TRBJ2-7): DSGVTQTPKHLITATGQRVTLRCSPRSGDLSVYWYQQSLDQGLQFLIQYYNGEERAKGNILERFSAQQFPDLHSELNLSSLELGDSALYFCASSVAPSGRNPPYEQYFGPGTRLTVT.

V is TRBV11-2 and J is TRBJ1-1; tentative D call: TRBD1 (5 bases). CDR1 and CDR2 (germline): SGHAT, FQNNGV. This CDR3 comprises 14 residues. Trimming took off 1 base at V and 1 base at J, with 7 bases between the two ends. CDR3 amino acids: CASSLGRANTEAFF. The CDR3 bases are TGTGCCAGCAGCTTAGGCAGGGCGAACACTGAAGCTTTCTTT.

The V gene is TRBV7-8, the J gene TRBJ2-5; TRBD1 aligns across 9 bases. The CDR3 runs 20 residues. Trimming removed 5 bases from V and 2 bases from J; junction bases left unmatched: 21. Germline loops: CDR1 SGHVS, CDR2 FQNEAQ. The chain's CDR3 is CASSRRVRGPGQGGQETQYF. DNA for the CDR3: TGTGCCAGCAGCCGAAGGGTGAGGGGACCGGGACAGGGAGGTCAAGAGACCCAGTACTTC.

The CDR3 DNA reads as TGTGCCAGCAGTTTAACAGGGAATCAGCCCCAGCATTTT. Translated, it gives CASSLTGNQPQHF. This chain connects TRBV6-6 to TRBJ1-5, with D maybe TRBD1 (6 bases). Germline CDR1 and CDR2: MNHNY and SVGAGI (reference sequence). The V and J ends lost 4 bases and 4 bases respectively, with 8 bases between them. This CDR3 has 13 residues.

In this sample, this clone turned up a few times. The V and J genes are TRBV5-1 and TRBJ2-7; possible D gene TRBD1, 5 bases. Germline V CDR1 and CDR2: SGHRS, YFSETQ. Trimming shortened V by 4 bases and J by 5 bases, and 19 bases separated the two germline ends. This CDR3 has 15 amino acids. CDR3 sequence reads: CASSPPSGMVNEQYF. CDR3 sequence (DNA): TGCGCCAGCAGCCCCCCGTCAGGGATGGTGAACGAGCAGTACTTC.

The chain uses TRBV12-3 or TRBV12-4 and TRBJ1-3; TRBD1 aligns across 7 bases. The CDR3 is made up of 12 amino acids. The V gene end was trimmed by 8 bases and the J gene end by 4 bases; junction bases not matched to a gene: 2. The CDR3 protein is CASDRAGNTIYF. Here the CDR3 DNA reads TGTGCCAGCGACAGGGCAGGAAACACCATATATTTT.

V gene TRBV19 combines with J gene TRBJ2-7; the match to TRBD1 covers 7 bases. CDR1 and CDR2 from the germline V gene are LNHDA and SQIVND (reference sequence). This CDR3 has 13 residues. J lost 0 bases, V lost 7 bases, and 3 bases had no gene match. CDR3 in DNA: TGTGCCAGTAAGAACAGGGGCTCCTACGAGCAGTACTTC. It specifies CASKNRGSYEQYF. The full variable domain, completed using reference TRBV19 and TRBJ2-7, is DGGITQSPKYLFRKEGQNVTLSCEQNLNHDAMYWYRQDPGQGLRLIYYSQIVNDFQKGDIAEGYSVSREKKESFPLTVTSAQKNPTAFYLCASKNRGSYEQYFGPGTRLTVT.

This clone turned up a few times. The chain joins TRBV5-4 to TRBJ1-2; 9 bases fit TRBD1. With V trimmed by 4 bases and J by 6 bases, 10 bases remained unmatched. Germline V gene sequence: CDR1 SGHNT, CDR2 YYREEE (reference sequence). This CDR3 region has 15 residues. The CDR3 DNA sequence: TGTGCCAGCAGCCAACCGACAGGGGGAAACGATGGCTACACCTTC. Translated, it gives CASSQPTGGNDGYTF.

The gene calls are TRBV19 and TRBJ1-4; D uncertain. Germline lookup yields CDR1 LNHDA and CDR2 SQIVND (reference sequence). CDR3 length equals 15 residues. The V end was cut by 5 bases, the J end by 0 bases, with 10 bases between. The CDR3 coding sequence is TGTGCCAGTAGTCTACCGGGAGCAACTAATGAAAAACTGTTTTTT. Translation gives CASSLPGATNEKLFF.

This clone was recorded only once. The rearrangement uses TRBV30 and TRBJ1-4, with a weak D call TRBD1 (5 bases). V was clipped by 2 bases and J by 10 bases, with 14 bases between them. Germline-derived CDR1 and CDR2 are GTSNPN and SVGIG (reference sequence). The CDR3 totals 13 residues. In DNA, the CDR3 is TGTGCCTGGAGTTCGGAGGGGCGCGGAAAACTGTTTTTT. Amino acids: CAWSSEGRGKLFF.

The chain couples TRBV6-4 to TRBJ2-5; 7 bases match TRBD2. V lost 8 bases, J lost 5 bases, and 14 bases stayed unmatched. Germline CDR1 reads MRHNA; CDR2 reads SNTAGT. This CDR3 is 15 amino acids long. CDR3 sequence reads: CASPIGPRGWETQYF. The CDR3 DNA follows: TGTGCCAGCCCGATCGGTCCGCGGGGGTGGGAGACCCAGTACTTC.

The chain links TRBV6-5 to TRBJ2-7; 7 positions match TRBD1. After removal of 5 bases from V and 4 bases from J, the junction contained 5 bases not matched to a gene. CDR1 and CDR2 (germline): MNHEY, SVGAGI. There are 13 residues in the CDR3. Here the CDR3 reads CASSREQGYEQYF. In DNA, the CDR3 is TGTGCCAGCAGTCGTGAACAGGGGTACGAGCAGTACTTC.